The 24 T cell receptor beta chains in this list originate from one sample, sequenced in a study of liver allograft versus peripheral blood T cells. Study at large: Comparisons were made between T cell receptor repertoires found in transplanted livers and those circulating in recipients' peripheral blood.

A single record per CDR3 protein comes from TCRdb applying MiXCR to the reads. The sample has over a thousand distinct CDR3 sequences, roughly 19% seen once. Source of these receptors: a human patient who had a liver transplant. Part of the T cell pool may stem from the graft donor.

This clonotype rates as large. The chain uses TRBV29-1 and TRBJ2-1; 7 nucleotides align to TRBD2. CDR1 is SQVTM, CDR2 ANQGSEA, per germline. This CDR3 contains 11 residues. V gave up 7 bases and J gave up 5 bases; unmatched junction bases: 2. The CDR3 DNA reads TGCAGCGGCGGACTAGACAATGAGCAGTTCTTC. Translating gives CSGGLDNEQFF.

This clonotype was picked up one time. This likely reflects a read error, since a far larger clone is one base away. The chain uses TRBV5-6 and TRBJ2-7; D is unclear. The end of the DNA aligns better with TRBJ1-2, so the J call may be wrong. In germline, CDR1 is SGHDT, CDR2 YYEEEE. There are 11 residues in the CDR3. Written as DNA, the CDR3 is TGTGCCAACAGCTCCCAGGTTGGCTACACCTTC. This gives the protein CANSSQVGYTF.

This clonotype was found once. This is likely an artifact of a read error, given a far larger clone one base away. The V gene is TRBV6-1, the J gene TRBJ2-3; D call uncertain. The CDR3 runs 13 residues. Germline CDR1 MNHNS, CDR2 SASEGT. The chain's CDR3 is CASSPTGTDRQYF. In DNA form, the CDR3 reads TGTGCCAGCTCACCCACGGGCACAGATAGGCAGTATTTT.

The V and J genes are TRBV14 and TRBJ2-1; a possible D gene is TRBD1 (6 bases). V was clipped by 5 bases and J by 11 bases, with 16 bases between them. The CDR3 contains 13 residues. Germline lookup yields CDR1 SGHDN and CDR2 FVKESK. The chain's CDR3 is CASSSLTGNKQFF. CDR3 coding DNA: TGTGCCAGCAGCTCCCTTACAGGGAATAAGCAGTTCTTC.

Relative to its sample, this clonotype is medium-sized (0.01 to 0.1%). The CDR3 here is CASSYGTGLEKLFF. Written as DNA, the CDR3 is TGTGCCAGCAGTTATGGGACAGGGCTTGAAAAACTGTTTTTT. This chain links TRBV6-5 with TRBJ1-4, with 9 bases aligning to TRBD1. Germline CDR1 is MNHEY and CDR2 is SVGAGI. The V gene end was trimmed by 3 bases and the J gene end by 7 bases; junction bases not matched to a gene: 3. The CDR3 covers 14 residues.

Sample share makes this clonotype large. This chain links TRBV6-2 or TRBV6-3 with TRBJ2-1; no definite D call. This CDR3 has 15 residues. Germline assignment: CDR1 MNHEY and CDR2 SVGEGT. Between the trimmed V and J ends, which lost 7 bases and 4 bases, there was a span of 17 bases. CDR3 residues: CASNKETDGYNEQFF. The CDR3 region has the DNA TGTGCCAGCAACAAAGAAACTGACGGATACAATGAGCAGTTCTTC.

This clonotype is categorized as medium-sized. The chain recombines TRBV7-9 with TRBJ1-1; perhaps TRBD1 as D (6 bases). This CDR3 contains 15 residues. Trimming cost V 6 bases and J 5 bases, with 19 bases left between them. Germline lookup yields CDR1 SEHNR and CDR2 FQNEAQ (reference sequence). CDR3 bases: TGTGCCAGCAGGGACGGCGTTGGGGGCGGGACTGAAGCTTTCTTT. Translation gives CASRDGVGGGTEAFF.

By share, this clonotype counts as large. The rearrangement joins TRBV29-1 to TRBJ2-7; D possibly corresponds to TRBD1 (6 bases). The CDR3 length is 14 residues. The germline CDR1 and CDR2 sequences are SQVTM and ANQGSEA. Trimming removed 3 bases at V and 4 bases at J, with 16 bases between. The CDR3 loop reads CSVDRGGYSYEQYF. The DNA for the CDR3 is TGCAGCGTTGACAGGGGCGGCTATTCGTACGAGCAGTACTTC.

By share, this clonotype ranks as large (0.1 to 1%). The chain carries TRBV6-5 and TRBJ2-5, with 13 positions matching TRBD2. The CDR3 sequence is 14 residues long. V lost 6 bases to trimming and J lost 5 bases; unmatched junction nucleotides: 3. Per germline, CDR1 MNHEY and CDR2 SVGAGI. In DNA form, the CDR3 reads TGTGCCAGCAGACAACTAGCGGGGGGGGAGACCCAGTACTTC. It translates to CASRQLAGGETQYF.

This clonotype is labeled as medium-sized. The genes are TRBV7-9 and TRBJ2-1; either TRBD1 or TRBD2 may fit D (5 bases each). The CDR3 is 17 residues long. Trimming removed 5 bases at V and 0 bases at J, with 17 bases between. Germline-derived CDR1 and CDR2 are SEHNR and FQNEAQ (reference sequence). DNA for the CDR3: TGTGCCAGCAGCCCCAGACGCTGGGGGAGCTCCTACAATGAGCAGTTCTTC. Its translation is CASSPRRWGSSYNEQFF.

This clonotype is medium-sized by share. The J gene is TRBJ2-7, the V gene TRBV7-9; 8 bases line up with TRBD1. V gave up 1 base and J gave up 3 bases; unmatched junction bases: 5. Germline CDR1 SEHNR, CDR2 FQNEAQ (reference sequence). The CDR3 totals 15 residues. The CDR3 sequence: CASSLEGTGSYEQYF. As DNA, the CDR3 is TGTGCCAGCAGCTTAGAAGGGACAGGAAGCTACGAGCAGTACTTC.

This rearrangement joins TRBV3-1 to TRBJ1-4, with D possibly being TRBD1 (5 bases). The CDR3 runs to 17 residues. The V end lost 1 base, the J end lost 1 base, and 13 bases lay between the germline ends. The germline CDR1 and CDR2 sequences are LGHDT and YNNKEL (reference sequence). The CDR3 DNA follows: TGTGCCAGCAGCCAAGTCGGGGTTCAGGGAACTAATGAAAAACTGTTTTTT. Amino acid sequence: CASSQVGVQGTNEKLFF. Based on the CDR3 plus reference TRBV3-1 and TRBJ1-4, the full variable domain is DTAVSQTPKYLVTQMGNDKSIKCEQNLGHDTMYWYKQDSKKFLKIMFSYNNKELIINETVPNRFSPKSPDKAHLNLHINSLELGDSAVYFCASSQVGVQGTNEKLFFGSGTQLSVL.

This clonotype was counted a few times. The chain combines TRBV14 with TRBJ2-1, with a tentative D call TRBD1 (6 bases). The CDR3 runs to 13 residues. V was pared by 5 bases and J by 7 bases, with 12 bases between. The germline V gene encodes CDR1 SGHDN and CDR2 FVKESK. CDR3 in DNA: TGTGCCAGCAGCTCCCTTACAGGGAATGAGCAGTTCTTC. As protein: CASSSLTGNEQFF.

This clonotype was found many times. This chain connects TRBV5-1 to TRBJ1-2; TRBD1 is a possible D gene (6 bases). The V and J ends lost 5 bases and 4 bases respectively, with 15 bases between them. Germline assignment: CDR1 SGHRS and CDR2 YFSETQ. This CDR3 comprises 14 residues. CDR3 coding DNA: TGCGCCAGCAGTACAGGGTCAGGAACCTATGGCTACACCTTC. Translation: CASSTGSGTYGYTF. Complete variable domain (other parts from reference TRBV5-1 and TRBJ1-2): KAGVTQTPRYLIKTRGQQVTLSCSPISGHRSVSWYQQTPGQGLQFLFEYFSETQRNKGNFPGRFSGRQFSNSRSEMNVSTLELGDSALYLCASSTGSGTYGYTFGSGTRLTVV.

Relative to its sample, this clonotype is medium-sized (0.01 to 0.1%). The CDR3 DNA sequence: TGTGCCAGCAGTCCCCAGGGGTTCAGGAACACCGGGGAGCTGTTTTTT. It specifies CASSPQGFRNTGELFF. The V and J genes are TRBV25-1 and TRBJ2-2, with a tentative D call TRBD1 (6 bases). The CDR3 consists of 16 residues. Trimming pared 5 bases from V and 1 base from J, leaving 14 bases between. Germline CDR1 and CDR2: MGHDK and SYGVNS.

This clonotype is classed as medium-sized. This rearrangement joins TRBV12-3 or TRBV12-4 to TRBJ1-1; D ambiguous. The CDR3 consists of 14 residues. The V end lost 0 bases, the J end lost 7 bases, and 12 bases lay between the germline ends. The CDR3 is CASSLAGGWGEAFF. DNA for the CDR3: TGTGCCAGCAGTTTAGCGGGAGGGTGGGGTGAAGCTTTCTTT.

This clonotype was seen repeatedly, ten times or more. The chain links TRBV12-3 or TRBV12-4 to TRBJ2-7; D gene unclear. Deletions cut 5 bases from V and 3 bases from J, with 8 bases between. The length of the CDR3 is 12 residues. The DNA for the CDR3 is TGTGCCAGCAGTCCAGCCTTCTACGAGCAGTACTTC. The encoded protein is CASSPAFYEQYF.

The chain employs TRBV2 and TRBJ1-6, with D possibly TRBD1 on 5 matching bases. Germline CDR1 and CDR2: SNHLY and FYNNEI. The ends were cut back, 11 bases at V and 7 bases at J, with 15 bases in the middle. The CDR3 has 13 amino acids. The CDR3 is CARSGAANSPLHF. In DNA, the CDR3 is TGTGCCCGAAGCGGGGCGGCAAATTCACCCCTCCACTTT.

This clonotype has a handful of counts. The chain links TRBV10-1 to TRBJ2-1; D gene ambiguous. Per the germline V gene, CDR1 is WNHNN and CDR2 is SYGVQD (reference sequence). CDR3 size: 14 residues. Between the trimmed V and J ends, which lost 11 bases and 2 bases, there was a span of 16 bases. The CDR3 DNA reads as TGCGCCGCCGTACCCCATCGGCCCTACAATGAGCAGTTCTTC. It codes for CAAVPHRPYNEQFF.

This clonotype showed up just a few times. V gene TRBV4-1 combines with J gene TRBJ2-2; D perhaps matches TRBD1 (6 bases). The ends were cut back, 8 bases at V and 6 bases at J, with 10 bases in the middle. The CDR3 sequence is 12 residues long. Germline assignment: CDR1 MGHRA and CDR2 YSYEKL. This chain's CDR3 is CASSGVSGELFF. CDR3 coding DNA: TGCGCCAGCTCAGGGGTATCCGGGGAGCTGTTTTTT.

The CDR3 here is CASSLGRGGQRDTQYF. The DNA of the CDR3 is TGTGCCAGCAGCTTAGGGCGGGGGGGGCAGAGAGATACGCAGTATTTT. This chain links TRBV11-2 with TRBJ2-3, with 9 bases fitting TRBD2. Trimming at V came to 1 base and at J to 5 bases, leaving 7 bases not matched to a gene. Germline CDR1 reads SGHAT; CDR2 reads FQNNGV. This CDR3 comprises 16 residues.

As concerns this clonotype: This sequence is one base from a far larger clone and is likely a read error. The chain couples TRBV7-9 to TRBJ2-7; tentatively, D is TRBD1 (6 bases). Germline V gene sequence: CDR1 SEHNR, CDR2 FQNEAQ (reference sequence). This CDR3 is 15 amino acids long. CDR3 sequence: CASSLSRDIFYGQYF. The CDR3 nucleotides are TGTGCCAGCAGTTTATCCCGGGACATATTCTACGGGCAGTACTTC.

Sample share makes this clonotype medium-sized. The V and J genes are TRBV20-1 and TRBJ2-7; the D call may be TRBD1 or TRBD2 (7 bases each). Germline CDR1 reads DFQATT; CDR2 reads SNEGSKA (reference sequence). V was shortened by 0 bases and J by 4 bases, with 16 bases between the two germline ends. CDR3 length: 15 residues. The CDR3 here is CSARDGGDSSYEQYF. As DNA, the CDR3 is TGCAGTGCTAGAGATGGGGGGGACAGCTCATACGAGCAGTACTTC.

This clonotype is labeled as large (0.1 to 1%). The V call is TRBV6-2 or TRBV6-3, the J call TRBJ2-7, with 7 positions matching TRBD1. Trimming removed 5 bases from V and 3 bases from J; junction bases left unmatched: 1. In germline, CDR1 is MNHEY, CDR2 SVGEGT. The length of the CDR3 is 12 residues. The CDR3 protein is CASSGTVYEQYF. The CDR3 DNA is TGTGCCAGCAGTGGGACAGTCTACGAGCAGTACTTC.